This TCR beta chain was recovered during a study of beta chain features in type 1 diabetes. About the study: Sorted cells from all samples, numbering over 85,000,000, were examined.

The authors reverse transcribed all of the isolated RNA, so sequencing captured expressed TCRB transcripts. The protocol was immunoSEQ multiplex PCR, while the TCRdb copy is restricted to in-frame clones and leaves out a portion. Here the sample spans 140,000 to 150,000 clones, 40% to 55% being singletons. Study results and caveats: VDJ junctions from patients with type 1 diabetes contained fewer insertions and more deletions. Shorter TCRB CDR3s, moderately but significantly so, were found in Type 1 diabetes patients in all four CD4+ subsets. High-TCR-expressing cells could be over-represented by cDNA sequencing.

Trimming shortened V by 4 bases and J by 6 bases, and 10 bases separated the two germline ends. This CDR3 comprises 12 residues. From germline, CDR1 is LNHDA and CDR2 SQIVND (reference sequence). Note on this clone: Antigen unknown.

The source material was Tregs from blood. This TCR was recovered from a man aged 18 to 35 in good health. The chain carries TRBV19 and TRBJ2-7; D ambiguous. This chain's CDR3 is CASSTTLGEQYF. CDR3 in DNA: TGTGCCAGTAGTACAACTCTCGGCGAGCAGTACTTC.